Given below is one TCR beta chain in context. V lost 0 bases and J lost 7, with 8 bases in between. The CDR3 totals 14 residues. Per the germline V gene, CDR1 is SGHRS and CDR2 is YFSETQ. The data were taken from a study of T cells after posttransplantation cyclophosphamide. Data came from immunoSEQ multiplex PCR; TCRdb stores just in-frame clones and leaves some out. The repertoire holds about 36,000 clones, with around 80% as singletons. Treatment was busulfan-fludarabine conditioning, a marrow graft, and cyclophosphamide on days +3 and +4. The chain links TRBV5-1 to TRBJ1-6; D call uncertain. The sequencing here drew on CD4+ T cells sorted from blood, taken 1,900 to 2,000 days after a stem cell transplant with posttransplant cyclophosphamide. The source of this sequence is a female patient between 35 and 55 years old who received an allogeneic stem cell transplant from a related donor, was CMV-positive, and had no GVHD. Part of the T cells may come from the graft donor. CDR3 sequence reads: CASSLDLENSPLHF. Here the CDR3 DNA reads TGCGCCAGCAGCTTGGATCTGGAGAATTCACCCCTCCACTTT.